The rows below give T cell receptor beta chains drawn from one sample of a study of shared clonotypes between healthy human individuals. The table came from immunoSEQ multiplex PCR; TCRdb's copy has only in-frame clones and leaves some out. Of 2 million to 3 million clones listed, 93% are singletons. The specimen was naive CD4+ T cells from PBMCs. The receptors were sampled from a man in his late teens or twenties in good health. Some clones in this sample may be carry-over from other donors' samples. CDR3s include the opening cysteine and the closing phenylalanine or tryptophan. A D gene is named only where the DNA matches it firmly. Expanded clones get a size class; other rows say once, few or many, or leave the size out.

size: once
D: -
J: TRBJ2-1
V: TRBV5-1
DNA: TGCGCCAGCGCCGTGGGTGCGGCATCATACAATGAGCAGTTCTTC
CDR3: CASAVGAASYNEQFF

size: -
D: TRBD2
J: TRBJ2-7
V: TRBV5-1
DNA: TGCGCCAGCAGCTCGGGACTAGCGGACGAGCAGTACTTC
CDR3: CASSSGLADEQYF

size: -
D: -
J: TRBJ1-2
V: TRBV2
DNA: TGTGCCAGCAGTGATGTACAGGGACACCTTGGCTACACCTTC
CDR3: CASSDVQGHLGYTF

size: -
D: -
J: TRBJ2-5
V: TRBV18
DNA: TGTGCCAGCTCACGAAACAGGGAAGAGACCCAGTACTTC
CDR3: CASSRNREETQYF

size: -
D: -
J: TRBJ1-2
V: TRBV7-2
DNA: TGTGCCAGCAGCTTAGGCCAGGGAGGCTATGGCTACACCTTC
CDR3: CASSLGQGGYGYTF

size: -
D: -
J: TRBJ1-4
V: TRBV18
DNA: TGTGCCAGCTCACCAGCGGGTAATGAAAAACTGTTTTTT
CDR3: CASSPAGNEKLFF

size: -
D: -
J: TRBJ1-5
V: TRBV2
DNA: TGTGCCAGCAGCCCGGGAAGCAATCAGCCCCAGCATTTT
CDR3: CASSPGSNQPQHF

size: -
D: TRBD1
J: TRBJ1-1
V: TRBV11-2
DNA: TGTGCCAGCAGCTTAGGGGGACAGGGGCCCCCTACCACTGAAGCTTTCTTT
CDR3: CASSLGGQGPPTTEAFF

size: once
D: TRBD2
J: TRBJ2-1
V: TRBV5-8
DNA: TGTGCCAGCAGCTTGGCCAGGACTAGCGGGGGCTCCTACAATGAGCAGTTCTTC
CDR3: CASSLARTSGGSYNEQFF

size: -
D: -
J: TRBJ1-2
V: TRBV7-2
DNA: TGTGCCAGCAGCTTAACGCGTAATGGCTACACCTTC
CDR3: CASSLTRNGYTF

size: -
D: TRBD2
J: TRBJ2-3
V: TRBV7-9
DNA: TGTGCCAGCAGCTCACCCCTAGCGGGAAGGGATACGCAGTATTTT
CDR3: CASSSPLAGRDTQYF

size: few
D: -
J: TRBJ2-1
V: TRBV1
DNA: TGCACCAGCAGCCATTCGAGAGAGTTAGACAGAGACAATGAGCAGTTCTTC
CDR3: CTSSHSRELDRDNEQFF

size: few
D: TRBD2
J: TRBJ2-5
V: TRBV28
DNA: TGTGCCAGCAGGGGGACTAGCGGGCCTGGGCAAGAGACCCAGTACTTC
CDR3: CASRGTSGPGQETQYF

size: -
D: -
J: TRBJ2-4
V: TRBV30
DNA: TGTGCCTGGAGCCGCTCGGGGCTCGCCAAAAACATTCAGTACTTC
CDR3: CAWSRSGLAKNIQYF

size: -
D: -
J: TRBJ2-1
V: TRBV10-3
DNA: TGTGCCATCAGTACTGATTACAATGAGCAGTTCTTC
CDR3: CAISTDYNEQFF

size: -
D: -
J: TRBJ2-7
V: TRBV11-2
DNA: TGTGCCAGCAGCCCTCTTCCCAGGACTCGATACGAGCAGTACTTC
CDR3: CASSPLPRTRYEQYF

size: -
D: -
J: TRBJ1-1
V: TRBV5-4
DNA: TGTGCCAGCAGCTTTCCGAGAGGGGAGAGCACTGAAGCTTTCTTT
CDR3: CASSFPRGESTEAFF

size: -
D: -
J: TRBJ2-2
V: TRBV27
DNA: TGTGCCAGCAGTCCGCGGGGTGGCAACACCGGGGAGCTGTTTTTT
CDR3: CASSPRGGNTGELFF

size: -
D: -
J: TRBJ2-5
V: TRBV4-1
DNA: TGCGCCAGCAGCCAAGGGATGGTGGAGACCCAGTACTTC
CDR3: CASSQGMVETQYF

size: -
D: -
J: TRBJ2-5
V: TRBV5-1
DNA: TGCGCCAGCAGCTTGGTCGGTAGCGGCCCACAAGAGACCCAGTACTTC
CDR3: CASSLVGSGPQETQYF

size: -
D: -
J: TRBJ1-2
V: TRBV9
DNA: TGTGCCAGCAGCGTAGGTTTTGGGCAGGCCCTCGGCTATGGCTACACCTTC
CDR3: CASSVGFGQALGYGYTF

size: -
D: -
J: TRBJ1-5
V: TRBV28
DNA: TGTGCCACCCGAACTGGGGGCGATGGGAATCAGCCCCAGCATTTT
CDR3: CATRTGGDGNQPQHF

size: -
D: -
J: TRBJ1-3
V: TRBV18
DNA: TGTGCCAGCTCACCATCCCGAATTTTCGTCTCTGGAAACACCATATATTTT
CDR3: CASSPSRIFVSGNTIYF

size: -
D: TRBD2
J: TRBJ2-7
V: TRBV27
DNA: TGTGCCAGCAGTTTTGGGAAGCGGGGGTACTCCTACGAGCAGTACTTC
CDR3: CASSFGKRGYSYEQYF

size: -
D: -
J: TRBJ1-5
V: TRBV6-6
DNA: TGTGCCAGCAGAGCGCCCGGACTCATTAGCAATCAGCCCCAGCATTTT
CDR3: CASRAPGLISNQPQHF

size: -
D: -
J: TRBJ1-2
V: TRBV6-1
DNA: TGTGCCAGCAGTGATGCGGGGACGGCGGGCTACACCTTC
CDR3: CASSDAGTAGYTF

size: few
D: -
J: TRBJ1-4
V: TRBV4-2
DNA: TGTGCCAGCAGCGATTCAGGGTCGGATGAAAAACTGTTTTTT
CDR3: CASSDSGSDEKLFF

size: -
D: TRBD2
J: TRBJ2-3
V: TRBV30
DNA: TGTGCCTGGACCTCCGGACTAGCGGGAGGCGGAGGCGCAGATACGCAGTATTTT
CDR3: CAWTSGLAGGGGADTQYF

size: -
D: -
J: TRBJ2-3
V: TRBV6-1
DNA: TGTGCCAGCAGTGAAATGGTGGCACGCACAGATACGCAGTATTTT
CDR3: CASSEMVARTDTQYF

size: once
D: TRBD1
J: TRBJ2-7
V: TRBV11-1
DNA: TGTGCCAGCAGCTTCCAACAGGGGGGCGAGCAGTACTTC
CDR3: CASSFQQGGEQYF

size: once
D: TRBD1
J: TRBJ1-2
V: TRBV5-4
DNA: TGTGCCAGCAGCTTGGTGGACAGGGACTATAACTATGGCTACACCTTC
CDR3: CASSLVDRDYNYGYTF

size: -
D: -
J: TRBJ2-5
V: TRBV25-1
DNA: TGTGCCAGCAGTGAATACCGGGGGCGGGGAGAGACCCAGTACTTC
CDR3: CASSEYRGRGETQYF

size: -
D: -
J: TRBJ1-2
V: TRBV6-6
DNA: TGTGCCAGCAGTTTACCGGGAGTGGGCTATGGCTACACCTTC
CDR3: CASSLPGVGYGYTF

size: -
D: -
J: TRBJ2-1
V: TRBV10-1
DNA: TGCGCCAGCAGTGAATTTTCGTGGGGGTCCTACAATGAGCAGTTCTTC
CDR3: CASSEFSWGSYNEQFF

size: -
D: TRBD1
J: TRBJ1-4
V: TRBV28
DNA: TGTGCCAGCAGTCCGCCGACCGGACAGGGTGCACTGTTTTTT
CDR3: CASSPPTGQGALFF

size: -
D: -
J: TRBJ2-7
V: TRBV7-7
DNA: TGTGCCAGCAGCTCAAACCGGGACTCTAAGCAGTACTTC
CDR3: CASSSNRDSKQYF

size: -
D: -
J: TRBJ2-6
V: TRBV7-8
DNA: TGTGCCAGCAGCGGGCAGCTCTCTGGGGCCAACGTCCTGACTTTC
CDR3: CASSGQLSGANVLTF

size: -
D: TRBD1
J: TRBJ1-2
V: TRBV5-5
DNA: TGTGCCAGCAGCTTGGGGGGGACAGGGCACTATGGCTACACCTTC
CDR3: CASSLGGTGHYGYTF

size: -
D: -
J: TRBJ1-2
V: TRBV5-1
DNA: TGCGCCAGCAGCTTGGACCCACACAGTAACTATGGCTACACCTTC
CDR3: CASSLDPHSNYGYTF

size: -
D: -
J: TRBJ2-3
V: TRBV2
DNA: TGTGCCAGCAGTGTCGATTCAGATACGCAGTATTTT
CDR3: CASSVDSDTQYF

size: -
D: -
J: TRBJ2-7
V: TRBV5-4
DNA: TGTGCCAGCAGCTTACCCGGCACAGATGCCTACGAGCAGTACTTC
CDR3: CASSLPGTDAYEQYF

size: -
D: -
J: TRBJ2-5
V: TRBV29-1
DNA: TGCAGCGTACACCCCGGGGGCAGGGTGGAGACCCAGTACTTC
CDR3: CSVHPGGRVETQYF

size: -
D: TRBD1
J: TRBJ2-5
V: TRBV7-3
DNA: TGTGCCAGCAGCCCCGATGGGCAACAGGGGGAGACCCAGTACTTC
CDR3: CASSPDGQQGETQYF

size: -
D: -
J: TRBJ2-2
V: TRBV6-4
DNA: TGTGCCAGCTCCCGGAGCGGAACGAACACCGGGGAGCTGTTTTTT
CDR3: CASSRSGTNTGELFF

size: -
D: -
J: TRBJ2-5
V: TRBV5-6
DNA: TGTGCCAGCAGCTTAAGGGGAGTATGGGAGACCCAGTACTTC
CDR3: CASSLRGVWETQYF

size: -
D: -
J: TRBJ2-5
V: TRBV5-1
DNA: TGCGCCAGCAGACTGACCATAGAGACCCAGTACTTC
CDR3: CASRLTIETQYF

size: once
D: -
J: TRBJ1-5
V: TRBV28
DNA: TGTGCCAGCAGACTGGGGGGCAGCATTTACAATCAGCCCCAGCATTTT
CDR3: CASRLGGSIYNQPQHF

size: -
D: -
J: TRBJ2-3
V: TRBV30
DNA: TGTGCCTGGAGTAAACGGGAGAACACAGATACGCAGTATTTT
CDR3: CAWSKRENTDTQYF

size: -
D: -
J: TRBJ2-7
V: TRBV4-1
DNA: TGCGCCAGCAGCCCCGTGGGAGCACGTAAACAGAGGTCCTACGAGCAGTACTTC
CDR3: CASSPVGARKQRSYEQYF